The sample holds a few counts of the clone carrying this TCR beta chain. Its antigen is not identified. TCRdb re-called the reads with MiXCR, one entry per CDR3 protein. This sample has roughly 200,000 distinct CDR3 sequences, with roughly a sixth found just once. The sample belongs to a study of T cell repertoires in cytomegalovirus infection. Across the whole study: Matching HLA type, along with CMV infection, was indicated by public TCR beta signatures.

Germline CDR1 is SGHKS and CDR2 is YYEKEE (reference sequence). Germline trimming cut 4 bases from V and 3 bases from J; bases unmatched to any gene: 13. This CDR3 contains 17 residues. Points from the study as a whole: Frequencies of public TCR beta families were cumulated, and this identified carriers of CMV plus the relevant HLA.

The sample taken for sequencing was CD8+ T cells from PBMCs. The receptor's source is a human donor in good health (CMV status not recorded). Some clones in this sample may be carry-over from other donors' samples. The V call is TRBV5-5, the J call TRBJ1-1, with TRBD1 matching over 9 bases. The CDR3 sequence is CASSPSNTGTGYTEAFF. For the CDR3, the DNA is TGTGCCAGCAGCCCTTCTAACACCGGGACAGGGTACACTGAAGCTTTCTTT.